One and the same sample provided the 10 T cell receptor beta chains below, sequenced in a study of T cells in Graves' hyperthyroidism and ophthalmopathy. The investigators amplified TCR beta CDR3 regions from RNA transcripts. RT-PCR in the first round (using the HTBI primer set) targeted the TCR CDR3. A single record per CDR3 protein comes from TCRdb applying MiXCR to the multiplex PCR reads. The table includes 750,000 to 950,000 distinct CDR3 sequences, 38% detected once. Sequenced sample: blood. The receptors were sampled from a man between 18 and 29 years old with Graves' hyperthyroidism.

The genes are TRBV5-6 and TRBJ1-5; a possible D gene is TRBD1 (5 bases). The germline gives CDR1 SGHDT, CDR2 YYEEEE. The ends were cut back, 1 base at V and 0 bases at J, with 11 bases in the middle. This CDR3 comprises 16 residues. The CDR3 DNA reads TGTGCCAGCAGCTTGATGTCGGGACTTAGCAATCAGCCCCAGCATTTT. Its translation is CASSLMSGLSNQPQHF.

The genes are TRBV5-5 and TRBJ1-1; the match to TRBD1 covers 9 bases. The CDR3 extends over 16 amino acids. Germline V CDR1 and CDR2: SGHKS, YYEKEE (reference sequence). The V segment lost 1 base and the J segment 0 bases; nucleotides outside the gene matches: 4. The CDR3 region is CASSLTGGRMNTEAFF. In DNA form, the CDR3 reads TGTGCCAGCAGCTTGACAGGGGGCCGGATGAACACTGAAGCTTTCTTT.

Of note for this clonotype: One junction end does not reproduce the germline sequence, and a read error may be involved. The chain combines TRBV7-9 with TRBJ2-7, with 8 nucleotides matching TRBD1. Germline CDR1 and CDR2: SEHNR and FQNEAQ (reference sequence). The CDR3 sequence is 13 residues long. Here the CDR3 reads CASSQGAAGEQYF. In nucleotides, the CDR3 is TGCGCCAGCAGCCAGGGGGCTGCGGGGGAGCAGTACTTC.

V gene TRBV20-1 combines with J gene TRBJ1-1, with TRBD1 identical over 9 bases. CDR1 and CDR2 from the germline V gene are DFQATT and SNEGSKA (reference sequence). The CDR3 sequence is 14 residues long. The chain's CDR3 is CSFHPGQGYTEAFF. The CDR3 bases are TGCAGCTTCCACCCGGGACAGGGTTATACTGAAGCTTTCTTT.

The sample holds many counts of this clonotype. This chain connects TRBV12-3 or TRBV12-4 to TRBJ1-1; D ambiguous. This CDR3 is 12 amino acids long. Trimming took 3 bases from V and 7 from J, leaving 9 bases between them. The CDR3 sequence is CASSLGMGEAFF. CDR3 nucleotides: TGTGCCAGCAGTTTGGGCATGGGTGAAGCTTTCTTT.

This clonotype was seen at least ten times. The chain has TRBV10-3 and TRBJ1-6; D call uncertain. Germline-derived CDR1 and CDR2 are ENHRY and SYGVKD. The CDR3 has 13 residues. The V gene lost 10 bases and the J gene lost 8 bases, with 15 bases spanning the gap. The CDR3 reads CASNYDPDSPLHF. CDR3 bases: TGTGCCAGCAACTACGACCCGGATTCACCCCTCCACTTT.

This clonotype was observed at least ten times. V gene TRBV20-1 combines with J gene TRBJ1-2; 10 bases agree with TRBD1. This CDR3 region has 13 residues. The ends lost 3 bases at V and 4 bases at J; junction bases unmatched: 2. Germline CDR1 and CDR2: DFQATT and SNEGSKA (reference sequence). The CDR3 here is CSARGTGAYGYTF. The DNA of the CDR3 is TGCAGTGCTAGGGGGACAGGGGCCTATGGCTACACCTTC.

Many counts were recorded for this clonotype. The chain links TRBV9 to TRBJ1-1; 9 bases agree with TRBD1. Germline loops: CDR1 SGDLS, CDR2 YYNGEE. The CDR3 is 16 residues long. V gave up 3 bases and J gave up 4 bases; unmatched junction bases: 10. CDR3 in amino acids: CASSETGTGPGTEAFF. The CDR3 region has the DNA TGTGCCAGCAGCGAGACGGGGACAGGGCCTGGCACTGAAGCTTTCTTT.

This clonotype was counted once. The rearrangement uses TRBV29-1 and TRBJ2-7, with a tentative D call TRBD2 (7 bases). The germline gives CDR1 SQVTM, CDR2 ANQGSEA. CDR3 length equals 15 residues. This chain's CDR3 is CRIDSEGGLTYEQYF. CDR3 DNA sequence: TGCCGAATTGACTCGGAGGGGGGGCTTACCTACGAGCAGTACTTC.

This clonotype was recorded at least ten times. The CDR3 nucleotides are TGTGCCAGCAGCCCAGGGGCCATGAACACTGAAGCTTTCTTT. It translates to CASSPGAMNTEAFF. This chain uses TRBV7-8 with TRBJ1-1; a possible D gene is TRBD1 (6 bases). The CDR3 totals 14 residues. CDR1 and CDR2 (germline): SGHVS, FQNEAQ. The germline V and J ends were trimmed by 5 bases and 0 bases, with 10 bases remaining between them.